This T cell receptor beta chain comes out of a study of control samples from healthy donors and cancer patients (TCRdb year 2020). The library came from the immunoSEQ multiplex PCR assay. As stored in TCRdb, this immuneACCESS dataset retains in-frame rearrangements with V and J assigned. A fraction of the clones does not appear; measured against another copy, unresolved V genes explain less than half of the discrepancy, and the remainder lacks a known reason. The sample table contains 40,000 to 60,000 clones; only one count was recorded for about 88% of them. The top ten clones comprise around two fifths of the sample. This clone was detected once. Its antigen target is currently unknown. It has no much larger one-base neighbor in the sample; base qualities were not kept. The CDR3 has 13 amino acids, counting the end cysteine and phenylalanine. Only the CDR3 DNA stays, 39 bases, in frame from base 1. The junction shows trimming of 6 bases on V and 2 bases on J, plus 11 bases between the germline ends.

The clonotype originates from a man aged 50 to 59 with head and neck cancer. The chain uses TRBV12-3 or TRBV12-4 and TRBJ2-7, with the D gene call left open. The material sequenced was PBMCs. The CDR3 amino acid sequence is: CASRTSKAYEQYF. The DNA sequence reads TGTGCCAGCAGAACATCTAAGGCCTACGAGCAGTACTTC.